The 29 T cell receptor beta chains presented below share a single source sample, sequenced in a study of early stage breast cancer tumors (dated by TCRdb to between 2016 and 2019). The library came from the immunoSEQ multiplex PCR assay. TCRdb provides this immuneACCESS table in a form limited to in-frame rearrangements. Some clones are lacking; in checked studies, under half of them reflect an unresolved V gene, and why the rest are absent is not known. The sample profile shows about 9,100 clones; 64% of them were found once. The ten largest clones add up to about 12% of the sample. The sequenced sample was breast tumor tissue. These receptors came from a person in their sixties with breast cancer.

This clone was counted only a few times. The chain recombines TRBV4-1 with TRBJ1-3; D gene ambiguous. The CDR3 runs to 16 residues. Between the trimmed V and J ends, which lost 0 bases and 0 bases, there was a span of 9 bases. Germline lookup yields CDR1 MGHRA and CDR2 YSYEKL. In DNA form, the CDR3 reads TGCGCCAGCAGCCAAGATCGACGGAACTCTGGAAACACCATATATTTT. Translated, it gives CASSQDRRNSGNTIYF.

The table lists this clone with a few counts. This chain connects TRBV23-1 to TRBJ1-2, with D unclear. TRBV23-1 is annotated as an ORF whose role is uncertain. The CDR3 spans 11 residues. Trimming removed 3 bases from V and 5 bases from J, with 4 bases in between. CDR3 in DNA: TGCGCCAGCAGTCACGGATATGGCTACACCTTC. This encodes CASSHGYGYTF.

The chain uses TRBV5-1 and TRBJ2-3; D is unresolved. CDR1 and CDR2 (germline): SGHRS, YFSETQ. The V and J ends lost 4 bases and 9 bases respectively, with 15 bases between them. The CDR3 totals 13 residues. For the CDR3, the DNA is TGCGCCAGCAGCCCAGGAGAGGTCGGGACGCAGTATTTT. This translates into CASSPGEVGTQYF.

The chain links TRBV7-2 to TRBJ2-7, with D possibly matching TRBD2 (7 bases). CDR1 and CDR2 from the germline V gene are SGHTA and FQGNSA. CDR3 size: 15 residues. Trimming removed 4 bases at V and 4 bases at J, with 17 bases between. CDR3 in DNA: TGTGCCAGCAGCTCCTGGGGAGGGGGGTCGTACGAGCAGTACTTC. Its translation: CASSSWGGGSYEQYF.

The chain uses TRBV7-2 and TRBJ2-2, with TRBD2 matching over 12 bases. The V and J ends lost 3 bases and 1 base, in that order; junction bases with no gene match: 6. The CDR3 has 18 residues. Germline-derived CDR1 and CDR2 are SGHTA and FQGNSA. The CDR3 spells CASSFVLAGGRNTGELFF. The CDR3 DNA reads as TGTGCCAGCAGCTTTGTGCTAGCGGGGGGGCGGAACACCGGGGAGCTGTTTTTT.

The rearrangement joins TRBV28 to TRBJ2-7, with TRBD2 as a possible D gene (6 bases). The CDR3 consists of 14 residues. In germline, CDR1 is MDHEN, CDR2 SYDVKM. V gave up 4 bases and J gave up 7 bases, with 17 bases separating them. In nucleotides, the CDR3 is TGTGCCAGCAGTTCCGACCCGGGAGCGCGGGAGCAGTACTTC. Translating gives CASSSDPGAREQYF.

In this sample, this clone is medium-sized. The V and J genes are TRBV10-3 and TRBJ2-1; no clear D gene. Germline V CDR1 and CDR2: ENHRY, SYGVKD. Trimming shortened V by 2 bases and J by 6 bases, and 11 bases separated the two germline ends. This CDR3 is 14 amino acids long. CDR3 amino acids: CAISEVGLVNEQFF. Written as DNA, the CDR3 is TGTGCCATCAGTGAGGTAGGGTTGGTCAATGAGCAGTTCTTC.

By share, this clone ranks as medium-sized. One junction end does not reproduce the germline sequence, and a read error may be involved. The chain carries TRBV7-2 and TRBJ1-4; 8 positions match TRBD1. The CDR3 covers 12 residues. Germline loops: CDR1 SGHTA, CDR2 FQGNSA. The CDR3, as DNA: TGTGCCAGCAGCCCAAGACAGGGGACACCGACCTGG. Residues: CASSPRQGTPTW.

The sample holds a few counts of this clone. The V call is TRBV4-1, the J call TRBJ1-2; 8 bases are shared with TRBD1. Germline values: CDR1 MGHRA, CDR2 YSYEKL. The ends lost 3 bases at V and 6 bases at J; junction bases unmatched: 15. The CDR3 loop spans 17 amino acids. The CDR3 protein is CASSHIATGEIINGYTF. Here the CDR3 DNA reads TGCGCCAGCAGCCACATTGCGACAGGGGAAATCATAAATGGCTACACCTTC.

The CDR3 loop reads CASSPPNTYEQYF. In DNA form, the CDR3 reads TGTGCCAGCAGCCCACCGAACACCTACGAGCAGTACTTC. This chain uses TRBV11-3 with TRBJ2-7; D is ambiguous. Germline V gives CDR1 SGHNT, CDR2 YENEEA. Trimming removed 5 bases at V and 2 bases at J, with 10 bases between. CDR3 length: 13 amino acids.

This clone was observed a single time. The CDR3 bases are TGTGCCAGCAGCCCCGGACAGCCGGAGGCCTATGGCTACACCTTC. This codes for CASSPGQPEAYGYTF. The chain uses TRBV2 and TRBJ1-2; D is possibly TRBD1 (6 bases). Trimming took off 6 bases at V and 4 bases at J, with 18 bases between the two ends. The CDR3 is 15 residues long. Germline V gives CDR1 SNHLY, CDR2 FYNNEI.

J is TRBJ2-2 and V is TRBV11-3; D remains unclear. V was shortened by 1 base and J by 0 bases, with 3 bases between the two germline ends. Germline V lookup: CDR1 SGHNT, CDR2 YENEEA. This CDR3 spans 14 amino acids. CDR3 DNA: TGTGCCAGCAGCTTAGTCCCGAACACCGGGGAGCTGTTTTTT. Protein product: CASSLVPNTGELFF.

The CDR3 DNA sequence: TGTGCCAGCAGCCCTAGCGGGGGGGGCTACGAGCAGTACTTC. Translation gives CASSPSGGGYEQYF. The genes are TRBV4-2 and TRBJ2-7; 12 positions match TRBD2. The CDR3 runs 14 residues. V dropped 4 bases and J dropped 3; count of bases not matched to a gene: 1. Per germline, CDR1 LGHNA and CDR2 YNFKEQ.

This clone showed up just once. The rearrangement uses TRBV2 and TRBJ1-1; TRBD1 might be the D (5 bases). Looked up from germline, CDR1 is SNHLY and CDR2 is FYNNEI. Trimming removed 8 bases from V and 8 bases from J, with 24 bases in between. The CDR3 is made up of 15 amino acids. The CDR3 nucleotides read TGTGCCAGCCCGGGACGGGCCGAACGTCAGGTAGAAGCTTTCTTT. It specifies CASPGRAERQVEAFF.

The chain is built from TRBV19 and TRBJ2-3; D assignment may be TRBD1 or TRBD2 (5 bases each). The CDR3 loop spans 15 amino acids. Germline V lookup: CDR1 LNHDA, CDR2 SQIVND (reference sequence). The V gene lost 6 bases and the J gene lost 3 bases, with 16 bases spanning the gap. CDR3 sequence reads: CASRLGQGPTDTQYF. The CDR3 nucleotides read TGTGCCAGTAGGCTTGGCCAGGGACCTACAGATACGCAGTATTTT.

This chain links TRBV19 with TRBJ1-5; D not resolved. The CDR3 has 14 amino acids. Trimming cost V 0 bases and J 11 bases, with 14 bases left between them. Germline V gives CDR1 LNHDA, CDR2 SQIVND (reference sequence). CDR3 amino acids: CASSIEVVRQAQHF. Written as DNA, the CDR3 is TGTGCCAGTAGTATAGAAGTAGTCCGCCAGGCCCAGCATTTT. Together with reference TRBV19 and TRBJ1-5, the CDR3 gives the full variable domain: DGGITQSPKYLFRKEGQNVTLSCEQNLNHDAMYWYRQDPGQGLRLIYYSQIVNDFQKGDIAEGYSVSREKKESFPLTVTSAQKNPTAFYLCASSIEVVRQAQHFGDGTRLSIL.

This clone was counted between two and nine times. Other DNA sequences in this specimen translate into the identical CDR3. The V call is TRBV11-2, the J call TRBJ1-1; 9 bases are shared with TRBD1. Germline CDR1 is SGHAT and CDR2 is FQNNGV. Trimming removed 0 bases from V and 1 base from J; junction bases left unmatched: 6. The CDR3 length is 17 residues. CDR3: CASSLEGQGYWNTEAFF. CDR3 in DNA: TGTGCCAGCAGCTTAGAGGGACAGGGTTATTGGAACACTGAAGCTTTCTTT.

The chain links TRBV6-5 to TRBJ1-1; 7 bases align to TRBD1. Germline V lookup: CDR1 MNHEY, CDR2 SVGAGI. The CDR3 is made up of 14 amino acids. J gave up 7 bases and V 2 bases, and 7 bases lay outside the gene matches. In DNA form, the CDR3 reads TGTGCCAGCAGTTACGGGATCGGACAGGTTGAAGCTTTCTTT. Protein: CASSYGIGQVEAFF.

In DNA form, the CDR3 reads TGTGCCAGCAGTGATATGAGCGAGAACACTGAAGCTTTCTTT. Residues: CASSDMSENTEAFF. The chain recombines TRBV6-1 with TRBJ1-1; D remains unclear. This CDR3 is 14 amino acids long. V lost 3 bases and J 1 base, leaving 9 bases between the germline ends. Germline values: CDR1 MNHNS, CDR2 SASEGT.

The chain carries TRBV27 and TRBJ1-1, with D maybe TRBD1 (5 bases). The CDR3 contains 15 residues. Germline CDR1 MNHEY, CDR2 SMNVEV (reference sequence). V dropped 5 bases and J dropped 3 bases, with 16 bases sitting between them. The CDR3: CASSPGVAGDTEAFF. The CDR3 DNA sequence: TGTGCCAGCAGTCCCGGTGTGGCGGGGGACACTGAAGCTTTCTTT.

V is TRBV2 and J is TRBJ2-7; 9 bases match TRBD2. This CDR3 contains 13 residues. Germline V lookup: CDR1 SNHLY, CDR2 FYNNEI. V lost 6 bases and J lost 1; bases outside the gene matches: 1. CDR3 bases: TGTGCCAGCAGAGCGGGAGGATCCTACGAGCAGTACTTC. This translates into CASRAGGSYEQYF. Full variable domain (outside the CDR3, taken from reference TRBV2 and TRBJ2-7): EPEVTQTPSHQVTQMGQEVILRCVPISNHLYFYWYRQILGQKVEFLVSFYNNEISEKSEIFDDQFSVERPDGSNFTLKIRSTKLEDSAMYFCASRAGGSYEQYFGPGTRLTVT.

The V gene is TRBV11-3, the J gene TRBJ2-1; the D call may be TRBD1 or TRBD2 (5 bases each). The CDR3 is 15 residues long. The V and J ends lost 4 bases and 3 bases respectively, with 13 bases between them. The germline gives CDR1 SGHNT, CDR2 YENEEA. CDR3 in DNA: TGTGCCAGCAGCTCCCGGGACGTAGGCTACAATGAGCAGTTCTTC. Translating it yields CASSSRDVGYNEQFF.

This rearrangement joins TRBV18 to TRBJ2-1; D is undetermined. The germline V gene has CDR1 KGHSH and CDR2 LQKENI. The CDR3 has 15 residues. Trimming stripped 5 bases from V and 0 bases from J, with 11 bases between. The CDR3 region is CASSFWRPSYNEQFF. The CDR3 DNA sequence: TGTGCCAGCTCATTCTGGCGGCCCTCCTACAATGAGCAGTTCTTC.

J is TRBJ1-2 and V is TRBV27, with D tentatively TRBD1 (6 bases). The CDR3 loop spans 15 amino acids. Trimming pared 5 bases from V and 7 bases from J, leaving 20 bases between. Germline V lookup: CDR1 MNHEY, CDR2 SMNVEV (reference sequence). CDR3 loop: CASSPWGAKRSGYTF. Written as DNA, the CDR3 is TGTGCCAGCAGTCCGTGGGGGGCAAAAAGGAGTGGCTACACCTTC.

This clone was counted only a few times. The chain carries TRBV7-2 and TRBJ1-2; D is unclear. V was clipped by 5 bases and J by 2 bases, with 15 bases between them. This CDR3 is 15 amino acids long. Germline V CDR1 and CDR2: SGHTA, FQGNSA. The CDR3 DNA sequence: TGTGCCAGCAGCCGTGGGTTACGAGTCAACTATGGCTACACCTTC. Protein: CASSRGLRVNYGYTF.

This sequence joins TRBV6-1 and TRBJ2-7, with D maybe TRBD1 (6 bases). V lost 10 bases to trimming and J lost 7 bases, with 8 bases between them. Germline CDR1 and CDR2: MNHNS and SASEGT. The CDR3 consists of 9 residues. CDR3 in amino acids: CANRVEQYF. For the CDR3, the DNA is TGTGCCAACAGGGTTGAGCAGTACTTC.

The table lists this clone with a few counts. The V call is TRBV6-1, the J call TRBJ1-5, with TRBD1 identical over 8 bases. V trimming: 8 bases; J trimming: 5 bases; junction bases outside the gene matches: 5. The CDR3 sequence is 13 residues long. Germline lookup yields CDR1 MNHNS and CDR2 SASEGT. DNA for the CDR3: TGTGCCAGCGGACAGGGTAGAGATCAGCCCCAGCATTTT. Translation: CASGQGRDQPQHF.

The chain combines TRBV5-1 with TRBJ1-1, with D perhaps matching TRBD1 (5 bases). The CDR3 runs 14 residues. CDR1 and CDR2 from the germline V gene are SGHRS and YFSETQ. Trimming cost V 4 bases and J 0 bases, with 10 bases left between them. The CDR3 DNA reads as TGCGCCAGCAGCGTAGACAGATTGAACACTGAAGCTTTCTTT. Protein: CASSVDRLNTEAFF.

The chain links TRBV6-5 to TRBJ1-1; D perhaps matches TRBD1 (5 bases). V was pared by 6 bases and J by 10 bases, with 24 bases between. The CDR3 loop spans 15 amino acids. In germline, CDR1 is MNHEY, CDR2 SVGAGI. The CDR3 sequence: CASRTRDAGAIGAFF. In DNA form, the CDR3 reads TGTGCCAGCAGGACCCGGGACGCCGGGGCAATAGGAGCTTTCTTT.